The 26 T cell receptor beta chains presented below share a single source sample, sequenced in a study of blood T cell repertoires in COVID-19. TCRdb's table, derived via immunoSEQ multiplex PCR, lists solely in-frame clones and lacks some. The data hold some 45,000 clones, with 93% observed a single time. The sample comprised peripheral blood. The receptors shown here come from a man aged 60 to 69 with COVID-19, enrolled during active disease.

Only one count was recorded for this clone. The rearrangement joins TRBV5-4 to TRBJ2-5; D is perhaps TRBD1 (5 bases). Germline values: CDR1 SGHNT, CDR2 YYREEE (reference sequence). V dropped 4 bases and J dropped 0 bases, with 10 bases sitting between them. This CDR3 contains 14 residues. CDR3: CASSLPQDQETQYF. CDR3 sequence (DNA): TGTGCCAGCAGCCTTCCACAGGACCAAGAGACCCAGTACTTC. The full variable domain, with the rest looked up from reference TRBV5-4 and TRBJ2-5, is ETGVTQSPTHLIKTRGQQVTLRCSSQSGHNTVSWYQQALGQGPQFIFQYYREEENGRGNFPPRFSGLQFPNYSSELNVNALELDDSALYLCASSLPQDQETQYFGPGTRLLVL.

This sequence joins TRBV6-6 and TRBJ1-1; TRBD1 matches 7 bases. J gave up 10 bases and V 6 bases, and 8 bases lay outside the gene matches. The length of the CDR3 is 12 residues. The germline CDR1 and CDR2 sequences are MNHNY and SVGAGI (reference sequence). CDR3 sequence: CASSSRQGRAFF. The CDR3 coding sequence is TGTGCCAGCAGCAGTCGACAGGGTAGAGCTTTCTTT.

The V gene is TRBV6-2 or TRBV6-3, the J gene TRBJ2-6, with D unresolved. Trimming removed 2 bases from V and 2 bases from J, with 4 bases in between. This CDR3 contains 14 residues. Germline lookup yields CDR1 MNHEY and CDR2 SVGEGT. The CDR3 region has the DNA TGTGCCAGCAGTTACCGGGCTGGGGCCAACGTCCTGACTTTC. It translates to CASSYRAGANVLTF.

The V call is TRBV9, the J call TRBJ1-6; 7 nucleotides line up with TRBD1. Germline V lookup: CDR1 SGDLS, CDR2 YYNGEE. The CDR3 spans 16 residues. Trimming cost V 4 bases and J 0 bases; bases outside gene matches: 4. The CDR3 DNA is TGTGCCAGCAGCTCACAGGGGAGCTCCTATAATTCACCCCTCCACTTT. It specifies CASSSQGSSYNSPLHF.

This chain joins TRBV3-1 (or the pseudogene TRBV3-2) and TRBJ2-2; D may be TRBD2 (7 bases). V lost 4 bases and J lost 6, with 15 bases in between. The germline CDR1 and CDR2 sequences are LGHDT and YNNKEL (reference sequence). The CDR3 loop spans 15 amino acids. The CDR3 protein is CASSLGGARAGELFF. Here the CDR3 DNA reads TGTGCCAGCAGCCTTGGGGGGGCGCGGGCCGGGGAGCTGTTTTTT.

The CDR3 coding sequence is TGCGCCAGCCAGATGGGGAAAGGGGTCGAGACCCAGTACTTC. It translates to CASQMGKGVETQYF. The chain joins TRBV5-1 to TRBJ2-5, with D possibly matching TRBD1 (5 bases). Trimming took 7 bases from V and 5 from J, leaving 18 bases between them. This CDR3 has 14 residues. CDR1 is SGHRS and CDR2 is YFSETQ in the germline V gene.

The CDR3 sequence is CASSLDRLTGGREKLFF. The DNA for the CDR3 is TGTGCCAGCAGCTTGGACCGCCTGACAGGGGGAAGAGAAAAACTGTTTTTT. The rearrangement uses TRBV5-4 and TRBJ1-4; 9 nucleotides line up with TRBD1. Per the germline V gene, CDR1 is SGHNT and CDR2 is YYREEE (reference sequence). The junction had 11 bases not matched to a gene; V was cut back by 0 bases and J by 8 bases. CDR3 length: 17 residues.

The gene calls are TRBV4-2 and TRBJ2-3, with D maybe TRBD1 (6 bases). Trimming removed 3 bases at V and 3 bases at J, with 13 bases between. Germline V gene sequence: CDR1 LGHNA, CDR2 YNFKEQ. The length of the CDR3 is 15 residues. Here the CDR3 reads CASSQIRGSTDTQYF. CDR3 bases: TGTGCCAGCAGCCAGATCAGGGGCTCGACAGATACGCAGTATTTT.

This clone has a single count. This chain connects TRBV14 to TRBJ1-6, with 7 nucleotides matching TRBD1. Germline loops: CDR1 SGHDN, CDR2 FVKESK. The V and J ends lost 5 bases and 7 bases, in that order; junction bases with no gene match: 8. The CDR3 has 15 residues. The CDR3 nucleotides read TGTGCCAGCAGCAGAGGACAGGTCCCCAATTCACCCCTCCACTTT. Encoded protein: CASSRGQVPNSPLHF.

The V gene is TRBV3-1 (or the pseudogene TRBV3-2), the J gene TRBJ1-6, with D possibly TRBD1 on 5 matching bases. Germline assignment: CDR1 LGHDT and CDR2 YNNKEL (reference sequence). V was shortened by 0 bases and J by 13 bases, with 22 bases between the two germline ends. CDR3 size: 17 residues. The DNA of the CDR3 is TGTGCCAGCAGCCAAGATTCCAGGGTATTGGGTTCGGACCCCCTCCACTTT. Translating it yields CASSQDSRVLGSDPLHF.

The V and J genes are TRBV3-1 (or the pseudogene TRBV3-2) and TRBJ2-7; the D gene is possibly TRBD2 (5 bases). The V gene lost 3 bases and the J gene lost 7 bases, with 10 bases spanning the gap. Per the germline V gene, CDR1 is LGHDT and CDR2 is YNNKEL (reference sequence). CDR3 length equals 12 residues. The CDR3 spells CASSHLGGEQYF. The CDR3 coding sequence is TGTGCCAGCAGCCATCTTGGCGGGGAGCAGTACTTC.

The rearrangement links TRBV6-5 to TRBJ1-6; possible D gene TRBD1, 5 bases. The CDR3 has 12 amino acids. Germline V lookup: CDR1 MNHEY, CDR2 SVGAGI. Trimming took 2 bases from V and 12 from J, leaving 8 bases between them. This chain's CDR3 is CASSYGTLPLHF. DNA of the CDR3: TGTGCCAGCAGTTACGGGACTTTACCCCTCCACTTT.

The V gene is TRBV9, the J gene TRBJ2-3; 8 nucleotides line up with TRBD2. Germline loops: CDR1 SGDLS, CDR2 YYNGEE. The length of the CDR3 is 19 residues. J was trimmed by 2 bases and V by 0 bases; bases with no gene match: 14. The CDR3 here is CASSVDSRGTSGNTDTQYF. The CDR3 DNA reads as TGTGCCAGCAGCGTAGATTCCCGGGGTACTAGCGGAAACACAGATACGCAGTATTTT.

The chain carries TRBV27 and TRBJ2-3; TRBD1 might be the D (5 bases). The CDR3 spans 14 residues. The germline V gene encodes CDR1 MNHEY and CDR2 SMNVEV (reference sequence). Trimming removed 4 bases at V and 1 base at J, with 9 bases between. This CDR3 is CASSSLTGTDTQYF. The CDR3 DNA follows: TGTGCCAGCAGTTCTCTGACAGGCACAGATACGCAGTATTTT.

In DNA form, the CDR3 reads TGTGCCAGCACCCGACAGGGGGGTTCCTACAATGAGCAGTTCTTC. Translating it yields CASTRQGGSYNEQFF. The chain carries TRBV25-1 and TRBJ2-1, with 9 bases fitting TRBD1. This CDR3 contains 15 residues. In germline, CDR1 is MGHDK, CDR2 SYGVNS. Trimming removed 7 bases from V and 1 base from J; junction bases left unmatched: 5.

This clone is a singleton in its sample. The J gene is TRBJ1-3, the V gene TRBV29-1; TRBD1 agrees at 10 bases. Trimming removed 0 bases from V and 1 base from J; junction bases left unmatched: 9. The CDR3 has 18 amino acids. Germline V CDR1 and CDR2: SQVTM, ANQGSEA. In nucleotides, the CDR3 is TGCAGCGTTGAAGATTTAAATGGACAGGGGGAATCTGGAAACACCATATATTTT. This codes for CSVEDLNGQGESGNTIYF.

The chain uses TRBV3-1 (or the pseudogene TRBV3-2) and TRBJ1-4, with a tentative D call TRBD1 (5 bases). CDR1 and CDR2 from the germline V gene are LGHDT and YNNKEL (reference sequence). Trimming pared 1 base from V and 7 bases from J, leaving 16 bases between. The CDR3 covers 16 residues. In DNA form, the CDR3 reads TGTGCCAGCAGCCAAGTAGCGGGGGGGGTCGGTGAAAAACTGTTTTTT. The encoded protein is CASSQVAGGVGEKLFF.

The chain combines TRBV4-2 with TRBJ1-4; a weak D match, TRBD1 (5 bases). Germline CDR1 and CDR2: LGHNA and YNFKEQ. Trimming removed 1 base at V and 0 bases at J, with 9 bases between. The CDR3 runs 16 residues. CDR3 region: CASSQASQATNEKLFF. The CDR3 region has the DNA TGTGCCAGCAGCCAAGCGTCACAGGCAACTAATGAAAAACTGTTTTTT.

J is TRBJ2-7 and V is TRBV15; D call uncertain. CDR1 and CDR2 (germline): LNHNV, YYDKDF (reference sequence). V lost 6 bases and J 6 bases, leaving 18 bases between the germline ends. The CDR3 spans 14 residues. The CDR3 bases are TGTGCCACCAGTCTTACCCTTTCTTCGGGCGAGCAGTACTTC. This codes for CATSLTLSSGEQYF.

The V gene is TRBV24-1, the J gene TRBJ2-1, with TRBD1 matching 8 bases. V was clipped by 4 bases and J by 4 bases; unmatched bases: 5. The CDR3 spans 15 residues. The germline gives CDR1 KGHDR, CDR2 SFDVKD. This CDR3 is CATSDPGQVYNEQFF. The CDR3 region has the DNA TGTGCCACCAGTGACCCGGGACAGGTTTACAATGAGCAGTTCTTC.

The chain links TRBV5-1 to TRBJ1-1; D possibly corresponds to TRBD1 (6 bases). The CDR3 runs 15 residues. Trimming pared 6 bases from V and 4 bases from J, leaving 19 bases between. Germline V gene data show CDR1 as SGHRS and CDR2 as YFSETQ. This CDR3 reads CASMGDTRALTEAFF. CDR3 DNA: TGCGCCAGCATGGGGGACACCAGGGCGCTCACTGAAGCTTTCTTT.

CDR3 DNA sequence: TGTGCCAGCAGACGAGATTCCTATAATTCACCCCTCCACTTT. Encoded protein: CASRRDSYNSPLHF. The chain couples TRBV27 to TRBJ1-6; D is undetermined. Trimming took 6 bases from V and 1 from J, leaving 7 bases between them. Germline assignment: CDR1 MNHEY and CDR2 SMNVEV (reference sequence). The length of the CDR3 is 14 residues.

CDR3 nucleotide sequence: TGTGCCAGCAGTTACGGGTTCTGGAGGGAAGGCTACACCTTC. Residues: CASSYGFWREGYTF. The chain couples TRBV6-5 to TRBJ1-2; D gene unclear. Germline CDR1 and CDR2: MNHEY and SVGAGI. This CDR3 contains 14 residues. V lost 2 bases and J lost 8, with 15 bases in between.

The chain joins TRBV11-2 to TRBJ2-7; weak D call: TRBD1 (6 bases). Trimming removed 5 bases from V and 11 bases from J, with 19 bases in between. Germline assignment: CDR1 SGHAT and CDR2 FQNNGV. The CDR3 length is 13 residues. This CDR3 reads CASSTQGPTLKYF. As DNA, the CDR3 is TGTGCCAGCAGCACCCAGGGGCCGACTCTCAAGTACTTC. The full variable domain, rest sourced from reference TRBV11-2 and TRBJ2-7, is EAGVAQSPRYKIIEKRQSVAFWCNPISGHATLYWYQQILGQGPKLLIQFQNNGVVDDSQLPKDRFSAERLKGVDSTLKIQPAKLEDSAVYLCASSTQGPTLKYFGPGTRLTVT.

Remarks on this clone: An end of the junction does not agree with germline; a read error may underlie this. This chain links TRBV27 with TRBJ1-4, with D unresolved. The CDR3 length is 15 residues. The germline V gene has CDR1 MNHEY and CDR2 SMNVEV (reference sequence). This chain's CDR3 is CASSLSRATNEKLFF. The CDR3, as DNA: TGTGCCAGCAGTCTATCCCGTGCAACTAATGAAAAACTGTTTTTT.

This clone was recorded only once. The V and J genes are TRBV12-3 or TRBV12-4 and TRBJ1-1, with D possibly being TRBD1 (6 bases). Trimming removed 3 bases at V and 4 bases at J, with 9 bases between. This CDR3 contains 13 residues. CDR3: CASSFRGSTEAFF. In nucleotides, the CDR3 is TGTGCCAGCAGTTTTAGGGGGAGCACTGAAGCTTTCTTT.